The 11 T cell receptor beta chains below come from one sample, sequenced in a study of Graves' ophthalmopathy and Graves' hyperthyroidism. Scientists amplified the TCR beta CDR3 regions from RNA transcripts. The workflow started with a first-round RT-PCR run with HTBI primers and then moved on to a second-round multiplex PCR. TCRdb independently ran MiXCR on the multiplex PCR reads; one entry per CDR3 protein. The sample has over a million distinct CDR3 sequences; about two fifths are singletons. Sequences were obtained from peripheral blood or thyroid tissue (not recorded which). These receptors all stem from an adult man with Graves' hyperthyroidism.

This clonotype was seen many times. This chain links TRBV4-2 with TRBJ2-7; TRBD1 matches 8 bases. V was pared by 0 bases and J by 6 bases, with 10 bases of the junction left unmatched. Germline V gene data show CDR1 as LGHNA and CDR2 as YNFKEQ. CDR3 length: 16 residues. The CDR3, as DNA: TGTGCCAGCAGCCAAGAGATAGGGACAGGAAGCGCCGAGCAGTACTTC. Its protein product is CASSQEIGTGSAEQYF.

This clonotype was detected ten times or more. The chain combines TRBV29-1 with TRBJ2-7, with 7 positions matching TRBD2. The trim removed 6 bases at V and 5 bases at J, leaving 10 bases unmatched. The length of the CDR3 is 13 residues. Germline CDR1 is SQVTM and CDR2 is ANQGSEA. CDR3 amino acids: CSVAGGGYNEQYF. In DNA form, the CDR3 reads TGCAGCGTCGCTGGGGGAGGGTACAACGAGCAGTACTTC.

The chain carries TRBV6-1 and TRBJ2-2; 8 nucleotides align to TRBD1. This CDR3 has 15 amino acids. J gave up 5 bases and V 2 bases, and 4 bases lay outside the gene matches. The germline CDR1 and CDR2 sequences are MNHNS and SASEGT. The CDR3 reads CASSERTGRTGELFF. CDR3 in DNA: TGTGCCAGCAGTGAACGGACAGGGCGGACCGGGGAGCTGTTTTTT.

Ten or more counts support this clonotype. The V call is TRBV10-2, the J call TRBJ2-7; TRBD1 agrees at 8 bases. V was pared by 4 bases and J by 2 bases, with 7 bases of the junction left unmatched. The CDR3 has 15 residues. CDR1 is WSHSY, CDR2 SAAADI, per germline. CDR3 nucleotides: TGCGCCAGCAGTGGCCGGGACAGGCCACCCTACGAGCAGTACTTC. Its translation is CASSGRDRPPYEQYF.

As for this clonotype: This sequence may be a read error, since a much larger clone differs from it by one base. Because it lacks the conserved phenylalanine or tryptophan at the end, this CDR3 is likely a read error. This chain uses TRBV10-3 with TRBJ2-5; 10 nucleotides line up with TRBD1. The germline V gene has CDR1 ENHRY and CDR2 SYGVKD. The CDR3 is 14 amino acids. After removal of 10 bases from V and 5 bases from J, the junction contained 10 bases not matched to a gene. The CDR3 loop is CASSPDRGLETQYS. CDR3 bases: TGTGCCAGCAGCCCCGACAGGGGGCTTGAGACCCAGTACTCC.

The chain employs TRBV15 and TRBJ1-1; D is unresolved. This CDR3 is built from 15 residues. The V end was cut by 0 bases, the J end by 0 bases, with 8 bases between. The germline CDR1 and CDR2 sequences are LNHNV and YYDKDF (reference sequence). This CDR3 reads CATSRDGHLNTEAFF. CDR3 coding DNA: TGTGCCACCAGCAGAGATGGGCACCTGAACACTGAAGCTTTCTTT.

This clonotype appeared many times. The V call is TRBV30, the J call TRBJ1-5, with D unclear. The CDR3 sequence is 13 residues long. The V gene lost 0 bases and the J gene lost 5 bases, with 8 bases spanning the gap. Germline values: CDR1 GTSNPN, CDR2 SVGIG (reference sequence). The CDR3 reads CAWSVSSDQPQHF. CDR3 DNA: TGTGCCTGGAGTGTATCCAGTGATCAGCCCCAGCATTTT.

This clonotype came up many times. The chain combines TRBV7-9 with TRBJ2-2; D might be TRBD2 (5 bases). Germline loops: CDR1 SEHNR, CDR2 FQNEAQ (reference sequence). Trimming left V 3 bases short and J 3 bases short, with 20 bases between. The CDR3 extends over 18 amino acids. CDR3 protein: CASSFLRTSGIDTGELFF. The DNA of the CDR3 is TGTGCCAGCAGCTTCCTTCGGACCTCGGGGATAGACACCGGGGAGCTGTTTTTT.

This clonotype came up many times. The rearrangement links TRBV6-5 to TRBJ1-1, with no clear D. V lost 5 bases and J lost 0, with 10 bases in between. The CDR3 spans 14 residues. Germline V gene lookup returns CDR1 MNHEY and CDR2 SVGAGI. CDR3 sequence reads: CASSRRPLNTEAFF. Here the CDR3 DNA reads TGTGCCAGCAGTAGGCGACCACTGAACACTGAAGCTTTCTTT.

This chain uses TRBV6-6 with TRBJ2-2; maybe TRBD2 (6 bases). Trimming cost V 7 bases and J 0 bases, with 12 bases left between them. CDR1 and CDR2 from the germline V gene are MNHNY and SVGAGI (reference sequence). The CDR3 loop spans 15 amino acids. Here the CDR3 reads CASTWRESNTGELFF. CDR3 coding DNA: TGTGCCAGCACTTGGCGGGAATCGAACACCGGGGAGCTGTTTTTT.

The V call is TRBV29-1, the J call TRBJ1-3, with D maybe TRBD1 (6 bases). Looked up from germline, CDR1 is SQVTM and CDR2 is ANQGSEA. The CDR3 is 14 residues long. V was clipped by 4 bases and J by 0 bases, with 10 bases between them. CDR3 nucleotide sequence: TGCAGCGTTGGAACAGGGTCCTCTGGAAACACCATATATTTT. Amino acids: CSVGTGSSGNTIYF.